This T cell receptor beta chain appears in the sequencing data of a study of beta chain features in type 1 diabetes. Whole-study results and caveats: People with Type 1 diabetes carried modestly yet significantly shorter TCRB CDR3s in all four CD4+ subsets. Still unanswered here is whether HLA type influences TCRB rearrangement.

The authors sorted CD4+ naive, central memory, regulatory and stem cell-like memory cells via CD45RO/CCR7/CD25/CD127/CD95/CD27. This clone occurred a few times. As yet, its antigen is unknown. Investigators reverse transcribed all isolated RNA, so they sequenced expressed TCRB transcripts. When averaged, stem cell-like memory T cell samples yielded about 920,000 reads. Repertoires were generated with immunoSEQ multiplex PCR, while TCRdb's copy carries only in-frame clones and drops some. Altogether some 99,000 clones are present, almost 40% being singletons, with the ten largest covering roughly 0.07%. The CDR3 length is 18 residues. V was cut by 3 bases and J by 8 bases, with 26 bases left in between. From germline, CDR1 is MNHNS and CDR2 SASEGT.

This receptor was identified in a woman under 30 in good health. The sample taken for sequencing was stem cell memory CD4+ T cells from blood. The V gene is TRBV6-1, the J gene TRBJ2-1; D gene ambiguous. CDR3 protein: CASSDVESAVVYMDEQFF. CDR3 DNA: TGTGCCAGCAGTGACGTGGAGTCGGCAGTTGTATACATGGATGAGCAGTTCTTC.